The entry below describes one T cell receptor (beta chain). The sample is drawn from a study of blood T cell repertoires in COVID-19. Germline V lookup: CDR1 LNHDA, CDR2 SQIVND (reference sequence). This CDR3 comprises 14 residues. Trimming at V came to 7 bases and at J to 3 bases, leaving 6 bases not matched to a gene. The data were produced by immunoSEQ multiplex PCR, yet TCRdb's version contains in-frame clones alone and is incomplete. Here the sample spans around 170,000 clones, roughly 90% being singletons. Recovered status applied to Cohort 3 donors who had two consecutive negative PCRs. It also applied to those with clearance or with symptom resolution.

This sequence joins TRBV19 and TRBJ1-2, with 9 bases fitting TRBD1. The sequencing sample was made of PBMCs or T cells enriched from blood (not recorded which). The source is a woman aged 45-59 years who had recovered from COVID-19. The CDR3 region has the DNA TGTGCCAGTAAGACTCGGGACAGGGACTATGGCTACACCTTC. This codes for CASKTRDRDYGYTF.